Listed below are T cell receptor beta chains from one sample, sequenced in a study of CD8+CD57+ T cells in acquired aplastic anemia. TCRdb recomputed calls from the reads with MiXCR, one row per CDR3 protein. The table shows about 180,000 distinct CDR3 sequences, with more than 45% occurring only once. Sequences were obtained from sorted CD4+, CD8+, or CD8+CD57+ T cells (not recorded which) from PBMCs. These receptors originate from a human donor with aplastic anemia. CDR3s include the opening cysteine and the closing phenylalanine or tryptophan. The D gene is left open where the match is weak. Clone size, where shown, is once, few, many, or a class for clones that have expanded.

>TRBV19|NA|NA|TRBJ1-1
CASSSRGGRTEAFF
TGTGCCAGTAGTAGCCGTGGGGGGCGTACTGAAGCTTTCTTT
>TRBV9|few|TRBD2|TRBJ2-5
CASSVGRVGTRAQYF
TGTGCCAGCAGCGTAGGTAGGGTCGGGACTAGGGCCCAGTACTTC
>TRBV7-3|NA|NA|TRBJ2-4
CASSLNGVENIQYF
TGTGCCAGCAGCTTAAATGGGGTTGAGAACATTCAGTACTTC
>TRBV6-5|many|NA|TRBJ1-5
CASSYGGPGQPQHF
TGTGCCAGCAGTTACGGTGGACCGGGTCAGCCCCAGCATTTT
>TRBV14|many|NA|TRBJ2-2
CASSPLQGRVTGELFF
TGTGCCAGCAGCCCGCTACAGGGTCGAGTCACCGGGGAGCTGTTTTTT
>TRBV19|many|NA|TRBJ2-7
CATGQNYEQYF
TGTGCCACAGGACAAAACTACGAGCAGTACTTC
>TRBV5-1|NA|TRBD1|TRBJ2-1
CASSLGQGRLVNEQFF
TGCGCCAGCAGCTTGGGACAGGGACGTTTGGTCAATGAGCAGTTCTTC
>TRBV20-1|NA|NA|TRBJ2-4
CSARDPGRELHIQYF
TGCAGTGCTAGAGATCCGGGCCGGGAGCTACACATTCAGTACTTC
>TRBV10-3|NA|NA|TRBJ1-4
CAISETPLGEKLFF
TGTGCCATCAGTGAGACCCCCTTGGGGGAAAAACTGTTTTTT
>TRBV25-1|once|TRBD1|TRBJ2-7
CASRRQGVDEQYF
TGTGCCAGCAGACGACAGGGTGTAGACGAGCAGTACTTC
>TRBV7-9|NA|TRBD1|TRBJ1-1
CASRRQGANTEAFF
TGTGCCAGCAGACGACAGGGAGCGAACACTGAAGCTTTCTTT
>TRBV7-9|NA|TRBD1|TRBJ1-5
CASSSSDRGNQPQHF
TGTGCCAGCAGCTCATCCGACAGGGGAAATCAGCCCCAGCATTTT
>TRBV25-1|NA|NA|TRBJ1-4
CASSALGATNEKLFF
TGTGCCAGCAGTGCGTTAGGGGCAACTAATGAAAAACTGTTTTTT
>TRBV19|NA|TRBD1|TRBJ2-3
CASKDRGPSTDTQYF
TGTGCCAGTAAGGACAGGGGACCGAGCACAGATACGCAGTATTTT
>TRBV4-1|many|NA|TRBJ2-3
CASSPEGNTQYF
TGCGCCAGCAGCCCGGAGGGGAATACGCAGTATTTT
>TRBV9|many|NA|TRBJ2-3
CASSVGPVSTDTQYF
TGTGCCAGCAGCGTAGGTCCCGTCAGCACAGATACGCAGTATTTT
>TRBV4-2|NA|NA|TRBJ1-2
CVSSPRGARRDSLGIYGYTF
TGTGTCAGCAGCCCACGAGGCGCACGTCGCGACAGTCTGGGGATCTATGGCTACACCTTC
>TRBV6-1|NA|NA|TRBJ2-7
CASRKQGYEQYF
TGTGCCAGCAGAAAACAGGGCTACGAGCAGTACTTC
>TRBV27|once|TRBD2|TRBJ2-7
CASAGGLAGGGFYEQYF
TGTGCCAGCGCCGGTGGACTAGCGGGAGGAGGGTTCTACGAGCAGTACTTC
>TRBV15|NA|TRBD2|TRBJ2-3
CATSASGGTDTQYF
TGTGCCACCAGCGCCAGCGGGGGGACAGATACGCAGTATTTT
>TRBV6-2/TRBV6-3|NA|NA|TRBJ2-7
CASSRPGSTYEQYF
TGTGCCAGTAGTCGCCCGGGTAGCACCTACGAGCAGTACTTC
>TRBV3-1|NA|NA|TRBJ1-2
CASSLFNYGYTF
TGTGCCAGCAGCCTGTTTAACTATGGCTACACCTTC
>TRBV2|NA|NA|TRBJ2-2
CASISQGNTGELFF
TGTGCCAGCATTTCACAGGGTAACACCGGGGAGCTGTTTTTT
>TRBV20-1|many|NA|TRBJ1-4
CSAREQYEKLFF
TGCAGTGCTAGGGAGCAATACGAAAAACTGTTTTTT
>TRBV7-8|NA|TRBD1|TRBJ2-7
CASSVRDRDEQYF
TGTGCCAGCAGTGTCCGGGACAGGGACGAGCAGTACTTC
>TRBV27|few|NA|TRBJ2-7
CASSLPGARYEQYF
TGTGCCAGCAGTTTACCCGGGGCGCGCTACGAGCAGTACTTC
>TRBV19|many|NA|TRBJ1-3
CASSPRTGSGNTIYF
TGTGCCAGTAGTCCCCGGACCGGCTCTGGAAACACCATATATTTT
>TRBV7-8|many|TRBD1|TRBJ1-1
CASSARQGRRHPEAFF
TGTGCCAGCAGCGCTAGACAGGGAAGGAGGCACCCTGAAGCTTTCTTT
>TRBV11-2|many|TRBD2|TRBJ2-3
CASSSLAGAPTDTQYF
TGTGCCAGCAGCTCACTAGCGGGGGCCCCCACAGATACGCAGTATTTT
>TRBV7-8|NA|NA|TRBJ1-2
CASSPVTDNYGYTF
TGTGCCAGCAGCCCTGTGACAGATAACTATGGCTACACCTTC
>TRBV5-1|many|TRBD1|TRBJ2-1
CASSLPGQGVQQFF
TGCGCCAGCAGCTTGCCGGGACAGGGGGTACAACAGTTCTTC
>TRBV9|few|NA|TRBJ1-6
CASSVGNTNSPLHF
TGTGCCAGCAGCGTGGGAAACACTAATTCACCCCTCCACTTT
>TRBV7-9|once|NA|TRBJ2-2
CASSFEANTGELFF
TGTGCCAGCAGCTTCGAGGCTAACACCGGGGAGCTGTTTTTT
>TRBV15|many|TRBD1|TRBJ2-1
CATSGRDRNYNEQFF
TGTGCCACCAGCGGAAGGGACAGGAATTACAATGAGCAGTTCTTC
>TRBV5-4|many|NA|TRBJ1-1
CASSWGRNTEAFF
TGTGCCAGCAGCTGGGGACGGAACACTGAAGCTTTCTTT
>TRBV29-1|NA|TRBD2|TRBJ2-3
CSVEVGTSGGDTQYF
TGCAGCGTTGAAGTGGGGACTAGCGGCGGCGATACGCAGTATTTT
>TRBV11-1|NA|NA|TRBJ2-7
CASSPAGGDPSYEQYF
TGTGCCAGCAGCCCCGCGGGCGGGGATCCCTCCTACGAGCAGTACTTC
>TRBV7-2|many|NA|TRBJ2-5
CASSLGGGGRETQYF
TGTGCCAGCAGCTTAGGAGGAGGGGGGCGAGAGACCCAGTACTTC
>TRBV2|NA|TRBD2|TRBJ2-1
CASSRTSGGHNEQFF
TGTGCCAGCAGTCGGACTAGCGGGGGGCATAATGAGCAGTTCTTC
>TRBV20-1|NA|NA|TRBJ1-2
CSAPTANYGYTF
TGCAGTGCTCCCACTGCTAACTATGGCTACACCTTC
>TRBV5-1|many|TRBD2|TRBJ2-7
CASSWGLAGYYEQYF
TGCGCCAGCAGCTGGGGACTAGCGGGGTACTACGAGCAGTACTTC
>TRBV2|many|NA|TRBJ1-6
CASSDSRGVNSPLHF
TGTGCCAGCAGTGACTCCAGGGGAGTTAATTCACCCCTCCACTTT
>TRBV5-4|once|NA|TRBJ2-7
CASSFGERREQYF
TGTGCCAGCAGCTTTGGGGAGCGGCGCGAGCAGTACTTC
>TRBV16|many|NA|TRBJ1-5
CASSPQGVEPQHF
TGTGCCAGCAGCCCACAGGGTGTGGAGCCCCAGCATTTT
>TRBV5-8|many|TRBD1|TRBJ1-1
CASRPGQGWVTEAFF
TGTGCCAGCAGACCGGGACAGGGATGGGTCACTGAAGCTTTCTTT
>TRBV7-9|many|TRBD1|TRBJ1-6
CASRGLGQGRRNYNSPLHF
TGTGCCAGCAGGGGACTGGGACAGGGACGCAGAAATTATAATTCACCCCTCCACTTT
>TRBV2|NA|NA|TRBJ1-5
CASSEANQPQHF
TGTGCCAGCAGTGAAGCTAATCAGCCCCAGCATTTT
>TRBV5-4|NA|TRBD2|TRBJ2-1
CASSFLGTRVSNEQFF
TGTGCCAGCAGCTTCCTAGGGACTAGGGTCTCCAATGAGCAGTTCTTC
>TRBV11-1|many|NA|TRBJ2-5
CASSLDRALETQYF
TGTGCCAGCAGCTTAGACAGGGCACTAGAGACCCAGTACTTC
>TRBV7-9|NA|NA|TRBJ1-1
CASSLSLPGTEAFF
TGTGCCAGCAGCCTAAGTCTGCCTGGGACTGAAGCTTTCTTT
>TRBV7-2|NA|NA|TRBJ2-2
CASSLTPGAGELFF
TGTGCCAGCAGCTTAACCCCAGGGGCCGGGGAGCTGTTTTTT
>TRBV20-1|NA|TRBD1|TRBJ2-3
CSHERSGGTQYF
TGCAGCCACGAGCGGTCAGGGGGTACGCAGTATTTT
>TRBV6-1|many|TRBD1|TRBJ1-6
CASNDRVSSYNSPLHF
TGTGCCAGCAATGACAGGGTTAGCTCCTATAATTCACCCCTCCACTTT